These 23 T cell receptor beta chains originate from one sample sequenced in a study of T cell responses to AZD1222 COVID-19 vaccine. Clones were read by immunoSEQ multiplex PCR, and TCRdb kept only the in-frame ones, dropping some. In the table there are about 120,000 clones, approximately 85% of which are singletons. The source material was peripheral blood, sampled on day 0 of AZD1222 vaccination. The source of these receptors is an adult in good health.

The chain employs TRBV5-6 and TRBJ2-7; D gene ambiguous. Looked up from germline, CDR1 is SGHDT and CDR2 is YYEEEE. CDR3 length: 12 residues. The germline V and J ends were trimmed by 0 bases and 4 bases, with 5 bases remaining between them. CDR3 sequence reads: CASSLAAYEQYF. DNA of the CDR3: TGTGCCAGCAGCTTGGCGGCGTACGAGCAGTACTTC.

The chain combines TRBV2 with TRBJ2-6; D is possibly TRBD1 (5 bases). This CDR3 is built from 15 residues. Germline V lookup: CDR1 SNHLY, CDR2 FYNNEI. The V and J ends lost 4 bases and 0 bases respectively, with 7 bases between them. CDR3 protein: CASSGQFSGANVLTF. Written as DNA, the CDR3 is TGTGCCAGCAGTGGACAGTTCTCTGGGGCCAACGTCCTGACTTTC.

The J gene is TRBJ2-2, the V gene TRBV18, with TRBD1 matching over 7 bases. V shed 6 bases, J shed 0 bases, and the junction held 7 bases outside the gene matches. CDR3 length equals 16 residues. CDR1 is KGHSH, CDR2 LQKENI, per germline. The CDR3 DNA sequence: TGTGCCAGCTCCCGTTCGGGACAGACGAACACCGGGGAGCTGTTTTTT. Translated, it gives CASSRSGQTNTGELFF.

The chain links TRBV6-5 to TRBJ2-7, with a tentative D call TRBD1 (5 bases). This CDR3 has 16 residues. Trimming stripped 0 bases from V and 7 bases from J, with 19 bases between. CDR1 and CDR2 from the germline V gene are MNHEY and SVGAGI. In DNA form, the CDR3 reads TGTGCCAGCAGTTACTCGGGGCGTGTCAGGGCTAGGGAGCAGTACTTC. Its translation: CASSYSGRVRAREQYF.

The chain links TRBV7-9 to TRBJ1-1, with TRBD1 matching over 7 bases. Germline values: CDR1 SEHNR, CDR2 FQNEAQ (reference sequence). The CDR3 length is 14 residues. Germline trimming cut 3 bases from V and 0 bases from J; bases unmatched to any gene: 1. The CDR3 DNA reads TGTGCCAGCAGCTTCGGGACAGTGAACACTGAAGCTTTCTTT. Its translation: CASSFGTVNTEAFF.

This clone has a handful of counts. This chain links TRBV5-6 with TRBJ2-1; weak D call: TRBD2 (5 bases). Trimming cost V 3 bases and J 0 bases, with 13 bases left between them. The germline V gene encodes CDR1 SGHDT and CDR2 YYEEEE. The length of the CDR3 is 16 residues. For the CDR3, the DNA is TGTGCCAGCAGCTCGTCGGACTCCTACTCCTACAATGAGCAGTTCTTC. Translating it yields CASSSSDSYSYNEQFF.

The V gene is TRBV19, the J gene TRBJ1-6; 9 positions match TRBD1. V shed 4 bases and J 8 bases; nucleotides not matched to a gene: 6. Germline CDR1 LNHDA, CDR2 SQIVND (reference sequence). The CDR3 has 15 residues. The CDR3 DNA sequence: TGTGCCAGTAGTAAGCTGACAGGGGGTGATTCACCCCTCCACTTT. Translated: CASSKLTGGDSPLHF.

The chain combines TRBV14 with TRBJ2-7, with D possibly matching TRBD1 (6 bases). Germline V gene sequence: CDR1 SGHDN, CDR2 FVKESK. This CDR3 is 14 amino acids long. Trimming removed 5 bases from V and 12 bases from J, with 23 bases in between. Here the CDR3 reads CASSLRLGASNVYF. CDR3 DNA: TGTGCCAGCAGCTTAAGGCTGGGGGCGAGTAATGTGTACTTC.

The rearrangement uses TRBV7-2 and TRBJ2-7; D gene uncertain. Germline V gene lookup returns CDR1 SGHTA and CDR2 FQGNSA. Trimming left V 3 bases short and J 7 bases short, with 7 bases between. CDR3 length equals 11 residues. CDR3 nucleotides: TGTGCCAGCAGCTTTAGGCGGGAGCAGTACTTC. This codes for CASSFRREQYF.

The rearrangement links TRBV7-2 to TRBJ2-7, with D possibly called TRBD1 or TRBD2 (7 bases each). The CDR3 has 15 amino acids. The ends were cut back, 5 bases at V and 3 bases at J, with 17 bases in the middle. The germline CDR1 and CDR2 sequences are SGHTA and FQGNSA. The CDR3 loop is CASSAQGGRLYEQYF. The CDR3 DNA is TGTGCCAGCAGCGCCCAGGGGGGGCGTCTCTACGAGCAGTACTTC.

The chain links TRBV29-1 to TRBJ2-2; D is uncertain. Trimming left V 1 base short and J 3 bases short, with 3 bases between. This CDR3 is built from 12 residues. CDR1 is SQVTM and CDR2 is ANQGSEA in the germline V gene. The CDR3: CSVEAYTGELFF. In DNA form, the CDR3 reads TGCAGCGTTGAAGCGTACACCGGGGAGCTGTTTTTT.

This chain joins TRBV20-1 and TRBJ1-1, with D tentatively TRBD1 (5 bases). Germline values: CDR1 DFQATT, CDR2 SNEGSKA (reference sequence). Trimming shortened V by 4 bases and J by 7 bases, and 10 bases separated the two germline ends. The CDR3 is 11 residues long. The CDR3 is CSATGPDEAFF. In nucleotides, the CDR3 is TGCAGTGCTACAGGGCCTGATGAAGCTTTCTTT.

The sample holds a few counts of this clone. V and J are TRBV19 and TRBJ1-6; the D gene is possibly TRBD1 (6 bases). The CDR3 totals 15 residues. The germline V and J ends were trimmed by 4 bases and 5 bases, with 12 bases remaining between them. The V gene's germline CDR1 is LNHDA and CDR2 SQIVND (reference sequence). The CDR3 protein is CASSTDRINNSPLHF. The CDR3 DNA is TGTGCCAGTAGTACCGACAGGATAAATAATTCACCCCTCCACTTT.

DNA of the CDR3: TGTGCCAGCAGCCCCCGGGAGGGAGGACATGGAAACACCATATATTTT. It translates to CASSPREGGHGNTIYF. The chain employs TRBV11-2 and TRBJ1-3, with a possible D match to TRBD1 (5 bases). The V end lost 5 bases, the J end lost 3 bases, and 17 bases lay between the germline ends. The germline gives CDR1 SGHAT, CDR2 FQNNGV. This CDR3 region has 16 residues.

V and J are TRBV6-4 and TRBJ2-5, with D tentatively TRBD1 (6 bases). Looked up from germline, CDR1 is MRHNA and CDR2 is SNTAGT. This CDR3 region has 15 residues. The V end lost 2 bases, the J end lost 5 bases, and 15 bases lay between the germline ends. CDR3: CASSDRAGALETQYF. The CDR3 DNA is TGTGCCAGCAGTGACCGGGCAGGGGCCCTGGAGACCCAGTACTTC.

A note on this clone: No conserved phenylalanine or tryptophan is present at the end of the CDR3, so a read error is the likely explanation. No DNA is shown, since the ends of the CDR3 on it are uncertain; the CDR3 is the one TCRdb lists. The rearrangement uses TRBV21-1 and TRBJ1-2. TRBV21-1 is an annotated pseudogene. The CDR3 is made up of 9 amino acids, end residues included. This CDR3 is CASSFRAPL.

The chain has TRBV6-1 and TRBJ1-2; tentative D call: TRBD1 (5 bases). The length of the CDR3 is 16 residues. With 4 bases removed from V and 3 bases from J, the gap between germline ends came to 18 bases. Germline CDR1 MNHNS, CDR2 SASEGT. CDR3 loop: CASSAPESGRDYGYTF. CDR3 DNA sequence: TGTGCCAGCAGTGCCCCCGAGTCGGGCAGGGACTATGGCTACACCTTC.

The chain joins TRBV6-1 to TRBJ1-4; a weak D match, TRBD1 (6 bases). CDR1 MNHNS and CDR2 SASEGT come from the germline V gene. The CDR3 has 14 amino acids. With 1 base removed from V and 5 bases from J, the gap between germline ends came to 8 bases. The CDR3 coding sequence is TGTGCCAGCAGTGAAGGGACAGTCAATGAAAAACTGTTTTTT. It encodes CASSEGTVNEKLFF.

The chain links TRBV7-8 to TRBJ2-1; TRBD1 is a possible D gene (6 bases). The V and J ends lost 11 bases and 5 bases respectively, with 22 bases between them. The CDR3 runs to 15 residues. The V gene's germline CDR1 is SGHVS and CDR2 FQNEAQ. The CDR3 loop reads CAVGQGIFGNNEQFF. The CDR3 DNA sequence: TGTGCCGTCGGGCAGGGGATTTTTGGCAACAATGAGCAGTTCTTC.

This chain connects TRBV7-2 to TRBJ2-3; D is uncertain. Germline CDR1 reads SGHTA; CDR2 reads FQGNSA. The CDR3 runs 13 residues. The V end lost 1 base, the J end lost 5 bases, and 7 bases lay between the germline ends. CDR3 sequence: CASSLGPVDTQYF. CDR3 sequence (DNA): TGTGCCAGCAGCTTAGGGCCAGTAGATACGCAGTATTTT.

The V gene is TRBV6-5, the J gene TRBJ2-5; no firm D call. The V gene's germline CDR1 is MNHEY and CDR2 SVGAGI. The CDR3 runs 11 residues. V gave up 2 bases and J gave up 8 bases, with 6 bases separating them. The CDR3 spells CASSYGETQYF. In DNA, the CDR3 is TGTGCCAGCAGTTACGGGGAAACCCAGTACTTC.

The V and J genes are TRBV5-1 and TRBJ2-3, with D possibly being TRBD1 (7 bases). Germline CDR1 SGHRS, CDR2 YFSETQ. V was cut by 4 bases and J by 2 bases, with 11 bases left in between. The CDR3 extends over 14 amino acids. The CDR3 bases are TGCGCCAGCAGCGGAGGGGGCGCCACAGATACGCAGTATTTT. This sequence encodes CASSGGGATDTQYF. The entire variable domain, with the rest obtained from reference TRBV5-1 and TRBJ2-3, is as follows: KAGVTQTPRYLIKTRGQQVTLSCSPISGHRSVSWYQQTPGQGLQFLFEYFSETQRNKGNFPGRFSGRQFSNSRSEMNVSTLELGDSALYLCASSGGGATDTQYFGPGTRLTVL.

The chain has TRBV19 and TRBJ1-4; weak D call: TRBD1 (5 bases). V was shortened by 7 bases and J by 8 bases, with 17 bases between the two germline ends. The CDR3 consists of 14 residues. Germline V gene data show CDR1 as LNHDA and CDR2 as SQIVND (reference sequence). CDR3 sequence reads: CASTLQGGVEKLFF. The CDR3 DNA follows: TGTGCCAGTACGCTCCAAGGAGGGGTGGAAAAACTGTTTTTT. Full variable domain (outside the CDR3, taken from reference TRBV19 and TRBJ1-4): DGGITQSPKYLFRKEGQNVTLSCEQNLNHDAMYWYRQDPGQGLRLIYYSQIVNDFQKGDIAEGYSVSREKKESFPLTVTSAQKNPTAFYLCASTLQGGVEKLFFGSGTQLSVL.